Listed below are T cell receptor beta chains from one sample, sequenced in a study of blood T cell repertoires in COVID-19. TCRdb's table, derived via immunoSEQ multiplex PCR, lists solely in-frame clones and lacks some. The sample has around 70,000 clones, roughly 80% seen once. Sequencing was performed on peripheral blood. These receptors all come from an elderly woman with active or convalescent COVID-19. Both conserved end residues are part of each CDR3. The D gene is left open where the match is weak. Size values are once, few and many counts, or a class for expanded clones, and some rows have none.

size,J,V,D,DNA,CDR3
NA,TRBJ1-2,TRBV6-6,NA,TGTGCCAGCAAGCAGGGTAACTATGGCTACACCTTC,CASKQGNYGYTF
NA,TRBJ2-1,TRBV7-3,TRBD2,TGTGCCAGCAGCCTCACTAGCGGGGGGGCCGGGTACAATGAGCAGTTCTTC,CASSLTSGGAGYNEQFF
NA,TRBJ2-1,TRBV18,NA,TGTGCCAGTCCCTCACCGCCGATACAGCTCAATGAGCAGTTCTTC,CASPSPPIQLNEQFF
NA,TRBJ1-5,TRBV3-1/TRBV3-2,TRBD1,TGTGCCAGCAGCCATGCCGGGACAGGAGCGAATCAGCCCCAGCATTTT,CASSHAGTGANQPQHF
NA,TRBJ2-3,TRBV6-5,NA,TGTGCCAGCAGCCTAGGGACTAGCACAGATACGCAGTATTTT,CASSLGTSTDTQYF
NA,TRBJ2-7,TRBV7-9,TRBD1,TGTGCCAGCAGCTTACAGGGGGCTAACTACGAGCAGTACTTC,CASSLQGANYEQYF
NA,TRBJ2-3,TRBV15,NA,TGTGCCACCACCTCATGGACAGAAAGCACAGATACGCAGTATTTT,CATTSWTESTDTQYF
NA,TRBJ2-4,TRBV4-3,TRBD1,TGCGCCAGCAGCCGGGACAGAAAGAACATTCAGTACTTC,CASSRDRKNIQYF
NA,TRBJ2-2,TRBV7-8,NA,TGTGCCAGCAGCTTAGGACAGGCGGTGAGCACCGGGGAGCTGTTTTTT,CASSLGQAVSTGELFF
NA,TRBJ2-3,TRBV7-2,TRBD2,TGTGCCAGCAGCTTGTCGGGGGCTAGCGGGAGAGGGGCAGATACGCAGTATTTT,CASSLSGASGRGADTQYF
NA,TRBJ1-2,TRBV19,TRBD1,TGTGCCAGTAGTATGGGACAGGTTTTTGACTATGGCTACACCTTC,CASSMGQVFDYGYTF
NA,TRBJ2-7,TRBV2,NA,TGTGCCAGCAGTCCGGACTTCTACGAGCAGTACTTC,CASSPDFYEQYF
few,TRBJ1-1,TRBV10-3,TRBD1,TGTGCCATCAGTGATTCCGGGACAGGAATTATGAACACTGAAGCTTTCTTT,CAISDSGTGIMNTEAFF
NA,TRBJ2-1,TRBV9,TRBD1,TGTGCCAGCAGCGTAGACTCCGGACAGGGGGGCAATGAGCAGTTCTTC,CASSVDSGQGGNEQFF
few,TRBJ2-7,TRBV21-1,NA,TGTGCCAGCAGCAATGGGACAGGGGGCGAGCAGTACTTC,CASSNGTGGEQYF
NA,TRBJ2-3,TRBV5-1,NA,TGCGCCAGCAGCTTGGTCACGGGAAGCACAGATACGCAGTATTTT,CASSLVTGSTDTQYF
NA,TRBJ1-1,TRBV7-2,NA,TGTGCCAGCAGCTTAGGGTCGAGGAGTGGGTTTACTGAAGCTTTCTTT,CASSLGSRSGFTEAFF
NA,TRBJ2-1,TRBV5-5,TRBD1,TGTGCCAGCAGTCGGGACAGGGCGAGATACAATGAGCAGTTCTTC,CASSRDRARYNEQFF
few,TRBJ1-2,TRBV19,NA,TGTGCCAGCCGAGGGGGTGGGGTCTATGGCTACACCTTC,CASRGGGVYGYTF
NA,TRBJ1-6,TRBV7-2,TRBD1,TGTGCCAGCAGCCCGAAACTCGGGACAGGGCAACGGGCCCTCCACTTT,CASSPKLGTGQRALHF
NA,TRBJ2-4,TRBV21-1,NA,TGTGCCAGGAAAGGGACAGGGAGGGTGGACTTC,CARKGTGRVDF
once,TRBJ1-4,TRBV6-5,TRBD1,TGTGCCAGCAGTCCCCGGGACAGTAATGAAAAACTGTTTTTT,CASSPRDSNEKLFF
NA,TRBJ1-2,TRBV19,TRBD1,TGTGCCAGTAGTATCCCGACAGGGGAAAACTATGGCTACACCTTC,CASSIPTGENYGYTF
NA,TRBJ1-1,TRBV10-2,NA,TGCGCCAGCAGGAGAATCGGGGATAAAGCTTTCTTT,CASRRIGDKAFF
NA,TRBJ2-7,TRBV15,NA,TGTGCCACCAGCAGAGATCAGGTAGCCTACGAGCAGTACTTC,CATSRDQVAYEQYF
NA,TRBJ1-5,TRBV6-2/TRBV6-3,TRBD1,TGTGCCAGCAGTATACAAGTCGGGACAGGGGTTTTATATAGCAATCAGCCCCAGCATTTT,CASSIQVGTGVLYSNQPQHF
NA,TRBJ2-5,TRBV4-1,NA,TGCGCCAGCAGCCAAGACGTAACCCGGAGTCGGGAGACCCAGTACTTC,CASSQDVTRSRETQYF
NA,TRBJ2-2,TRBV5-1,NA,TGCGCCAGCAGCCCAGGGGACACCGGGGAGCTGTTTTTT,CASSPGDTGELFF
NA,TRBJ2-7,TRBV5-1,NA,TGCGCCAGCAGCTTGGCCCGGGAGTGGAGCTCCTACGAGCAGTACTTC,CASSLAREWSSYEQYF
NA,TRBJ2-1,TRBV11-2,TRBD2,TGTGCCAGCAGCCCGCTCGTAGCGGGGGGGCCATATGAGCAGTTCTTC,CASSPLVAGGPYEQFF
NA,TRBJ2-7,TRBV6-1,TRBD1,TGTGCCAGCAGTGAAGGGACAGGGGTCGAGCAGTACTTC,CASSEGTGVEQYF
NA,TRBJ2-3,TRBV7-8,NA,TGTGCCAGCAGAACCAGGGTTTTGGGCACAGATACGCAGTATTTT,CASRTRVLGTDTQYF
NA,TRBJ2-7,TRBV7-9,NA,TGTGCCAGCAGCGACTACTACGAGCAGTACTTC,CASSDYYEQYF
NA,TRBJ1-2,TRBV20-1,NA,TGCAGTGCCACAGGGAACTATGGCTACACCTTC,CSATGNYGYTF
NA,TRBJ1-1,TRBV5-1,TRBD1,TGCGCCAGCAGCTTGGATGGACAGGGGAAAACTGAAGCTTTCTTT,CASSLDGQGKTEAFF
NA,TRBJ2-5,TRBV7-7,NA,TGTGCCAGCAGCCGAGGGATAAAAGAGACCCAGTACTTC,CASSRGIKETQYF
NA,TRBJ1-5,TRBV4-1,NA,TGCGCCAGCAGCCAAGGGGCCGCCAGGGGCAATCAGCCCCAGCATTTT,CASSQGAARGNQPQHF
NA,TRBJ2-5,TRBV14,TRBD2,TGTGCCAGCAGCCTTTATTTAGCGGGAAGCGAGACCCAGTACTTC,CASSLYLAGSETQYF
NA,TRBJ2-7,TRBV27,TRBD2,TGTGCCACCAGATCGACCGGGACTAGCCTCCACGAGCAGTACTTC,CATRSTGTSLHEQYF
NA,TRBJ2-3,TRBV24-1,NA,TGTGCCACCAGTGAGGCAGGGCCCACAGATACGCAGTATTTT,CATSEAGPTDTQYF
NA,TRBJ1-2,TRBV13,NA,TGTGCCAGCAGCCCGAGTTCCTATGGCTACACCTTC,CASSPSSYGYTF
once,TRBJ1-1,TRBV11-3,TRBD1,TGTGCCAGCAGCTTGCAGGGGGGAACTGAAGCTTTCTTT,CASSLQGGTEAFF
few,TRBJ2-7,TRBV12-5,NA,TGTGCTAGTGGTATCGCCTACGAGCAGTACTTC,CASGIAYEQYF
NA,TRBJ2-3,TRBV5-1,TRBD2,TGCGCCAGCAGCACCGGCGGGGGGCCAAATACGCAGTATTTT,CASSTGGGPNTQYF
NA,TRBJ2-1,TRBV24-1,NA,TGTGCCACCAGTGATTTCGATGAGCAGTTCTTC,CATSDFDEQFF
NA,TRBJ1-6,TRBV28,TRBD1,TGTGCCAGCACCTCACAGGGGCCCTATAATTCACCCCTCCACTTT,CASTSQGPYNSPLHF
NA,TRBJ2-3,TRBV29-1,TRBD2,TGCAGCGTTGAAGATCTAGCGGGTCGCACAGATACGCAGTATTTT,CSVEDLAGRTDTQYF
NA,TRBJ2-1,TRBV7-8,NA,TGTGCCAGCAGCTTAACGACAGGTTCCTACAATGAGCAGTTCTTC,CASSLTTGSYNEQFF
NA,TRBJ2-2,TRBV3-1/TRBV3-2,TRBD2,TGTGCCAGCAGCGCGGGACTAGCTACCGGGGAGCTGTTTTTT,CASSAGLATGELFF
once,TRBJ2-1,TRBV29-1,TRBD2,TGCAGCGTTGAGACTAGCGTATACAATGAGCAGTTCTTC,CSVETSVYNEQFF